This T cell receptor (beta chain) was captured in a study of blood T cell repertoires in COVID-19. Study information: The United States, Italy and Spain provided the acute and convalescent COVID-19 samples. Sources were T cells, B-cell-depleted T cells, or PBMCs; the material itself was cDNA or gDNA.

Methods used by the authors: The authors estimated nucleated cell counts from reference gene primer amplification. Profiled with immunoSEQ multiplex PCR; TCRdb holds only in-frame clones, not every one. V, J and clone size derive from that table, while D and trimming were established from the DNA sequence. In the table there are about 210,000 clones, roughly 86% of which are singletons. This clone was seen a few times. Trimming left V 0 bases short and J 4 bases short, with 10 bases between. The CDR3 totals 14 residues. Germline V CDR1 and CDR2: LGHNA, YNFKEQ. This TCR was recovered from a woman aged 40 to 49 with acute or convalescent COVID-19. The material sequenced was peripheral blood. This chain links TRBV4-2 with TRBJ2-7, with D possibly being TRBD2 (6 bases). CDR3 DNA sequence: TGTGCCAGCAGCCAAGAGAGGAGGGCTTACGAGCAGTACTTC. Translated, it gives CASSQERRAYEQYF.